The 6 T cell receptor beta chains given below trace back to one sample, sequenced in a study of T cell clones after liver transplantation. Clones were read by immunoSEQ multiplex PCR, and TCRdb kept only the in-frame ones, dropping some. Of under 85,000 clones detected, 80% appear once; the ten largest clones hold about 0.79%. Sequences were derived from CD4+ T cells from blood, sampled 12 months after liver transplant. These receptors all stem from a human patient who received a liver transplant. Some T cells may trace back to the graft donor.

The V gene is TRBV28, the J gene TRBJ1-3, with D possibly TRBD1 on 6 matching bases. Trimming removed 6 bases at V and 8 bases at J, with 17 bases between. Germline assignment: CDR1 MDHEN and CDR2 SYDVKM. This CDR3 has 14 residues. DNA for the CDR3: TGTGCCAGCAGCCGGGACACCCACTGGGACACCATATATTTT. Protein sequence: CASSRDTHWDTIYF.

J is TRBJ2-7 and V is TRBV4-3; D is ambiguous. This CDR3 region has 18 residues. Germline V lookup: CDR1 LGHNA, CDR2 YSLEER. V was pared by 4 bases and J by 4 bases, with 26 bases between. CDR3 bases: TGCGCCAGCAGCCGATCTACGACCGGGTCGTTCTCTTTTTACGAGCAGTACTTC. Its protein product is CASSRSTTGSFSFYEQYF.

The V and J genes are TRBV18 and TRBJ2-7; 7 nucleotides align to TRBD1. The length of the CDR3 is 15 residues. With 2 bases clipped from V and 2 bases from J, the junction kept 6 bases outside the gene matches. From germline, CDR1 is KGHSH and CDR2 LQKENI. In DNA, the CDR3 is TGTGCCAGCTCACCAAGGCAGGGGGTGACCTACGAGCAGTACTTC. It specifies CASSPRQGVTYEQYF. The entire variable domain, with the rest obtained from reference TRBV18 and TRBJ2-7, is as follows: NAGVMQNPRHLVRRRGQEARLRCSPMKGHSHVYWYRQLPEEGLKFMVYLQKENIIDESGMPKERFSAEFPKEGPSILRIQQVVRGDSAAYFCASSPRQGVTYEQYFGPGTRLTVT.

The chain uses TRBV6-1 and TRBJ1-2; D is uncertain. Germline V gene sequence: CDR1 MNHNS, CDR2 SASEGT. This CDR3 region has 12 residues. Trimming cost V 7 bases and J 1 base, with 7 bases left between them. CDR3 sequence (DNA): TGTGCCAGCACCCAGGATAACTATGGCTACACCTTC. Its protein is CASTQDNYGYTF.

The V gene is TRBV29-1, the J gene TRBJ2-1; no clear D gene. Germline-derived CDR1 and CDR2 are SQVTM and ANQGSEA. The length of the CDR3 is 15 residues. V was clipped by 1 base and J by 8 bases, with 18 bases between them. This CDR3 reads CSVEAASRRGHEQFF. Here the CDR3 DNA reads TGCAGCGTTGAAGCGGCCAGCCGCCGCGGTCATGAGCAGTTCTTC.

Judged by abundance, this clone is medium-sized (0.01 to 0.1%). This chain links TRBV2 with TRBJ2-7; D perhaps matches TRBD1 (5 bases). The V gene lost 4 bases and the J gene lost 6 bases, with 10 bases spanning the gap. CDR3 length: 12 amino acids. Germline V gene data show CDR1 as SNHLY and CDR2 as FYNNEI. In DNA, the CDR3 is TGTGCCAGCAGTGGGCAGGGATTCGAGCAGTACTTC. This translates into CASSGQGFEQYF.